This T cell receptor (beta chain) was recovered during a study of cytomegalovirus exposure and HLA in healthy donors. Trimming removed 6 bases from V and 1 base from J; junction bases left unmatched: 2. Germline loops: CDR1 MDHEN, CDR2 SYDVKM. The CDR3 sequence is 13 residues long. PCR involved 60 Vbeta and 13 Jbeta primers. Repertoires were generated with immunoSEQ multiplex PCR, while TCRdb's copy carries only in-frame clones and drops some. The data show approximately 130,000 clones, and the top ten clones hold roughly 2%. Sequencing was carried out using PBMCs. This chain links TRBV28 with TRBJ1-1; 7 bases are shared with TRBD1. This sequence was found in a woman in her fifties or sixties in good health and CMV-seronegative. The CDR3 DNA sequence: TGTGCCAGCAGGGGACAGCGGAACACTGAAGCTTTCTTT. Translating gives CASRGQRNTEAFF. The full variable domain, its missing parts supplied by reference TRBV28 and TRBJ1-1, is DVKVTQSSRYLVKRTGEKVFLECVQDMDHENMFWYRQDPGLGLRLIYFSYDVKMKEKGDIPEGYSVSREKKERFSLILESASTNQTSMYLCASRGQRNTEAFFGQGTRLTVV.